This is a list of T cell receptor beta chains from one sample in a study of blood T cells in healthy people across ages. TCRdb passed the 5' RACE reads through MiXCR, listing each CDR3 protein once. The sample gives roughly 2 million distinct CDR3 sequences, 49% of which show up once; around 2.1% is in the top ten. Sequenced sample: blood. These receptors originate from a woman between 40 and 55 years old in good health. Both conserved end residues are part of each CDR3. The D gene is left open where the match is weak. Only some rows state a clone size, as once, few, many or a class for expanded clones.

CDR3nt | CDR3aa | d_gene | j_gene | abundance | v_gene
TGTGCCAGCAGCTTAGTGATGGGACCATACAATGAGCAGTTCTTC | CASSLVMGPYNEQFF | NA | TRBJ2-1 | NA | TRBV7-2
TGTGCCAGCAGGTACAGGGTTAATGAGCAGTTCTTC | CASRYRVNEQFF | NA | TRBJ2-1 | NA | TRBV6-1
TGTGCCAGCAGCCTACCCGCAGGAGCTCGAGCCAAAAACATTCAGTACTTC | CASSLPAGARAKNIQYF | NA | TRBJ2-4 | many | TRBV5-6
TGTGCCAGCAGTTACGTGGGAGATCCCAATGAGCAGTTCTTC | CASSYVGDPNEQFF | NA | TRBJ2-1 | NA | TRBV6-2/TRBV6-3
TGTGCCAGCAGCTCGAGAGGGCGGCAGTCCTACGAGCAGTACTTC | CASSSRGRQSYEQYF | NA | TRBJ2-7 | NA | TRBV7-2
TGTGCCAGCAGCCGACCCTCTGGCGGGGGGGCGTACAATGAGCAGTTCTTC | CASSRPSGGGAYNEQFF | TRBD2 | TRBJ2-1 | few | TRBV11-1
TGTGCCAGCAGCGCGGTGACAGGGGGCCCTACAAATGAGCAGTTCTTC | CASSAVTGGPTNEQFF | TRBD1 | TRBJ2-1 | NA | TRBV9
TGTGCCAGCAGCTTAGCTCCGACAGGGGGTAACGGTGGCTACACCTTC | CASSLAPTGGNGGYTF | TRBD1 | TRBJ1-2 | few | TRBV7-6
TGTGCCAGCAGTGAGTGGCGGGGAGGTGGCTACACCTTC | CASSEWRGGGYTF | NA | TRBJ1-2 | NA | TRBV25-1
TGTGCCAGCAGCTTTATTCCGGGACTATCTGCTGAGCAGTTCTTC | CASSFIPGLSAEQFF | TRBD2 | TRBJ2-1 | few | TRBV7-9
TGCGCCAGCAGCCAAGATTGGTATCGCGGGGGCGGAGAGACCCAGTACTTC | CASSQDWYRGGGETQYF | NA | TRBJ2-5 | NA | TRBV4-3
TGTGCCAGCAGCGTAGAGGAGGGGGGGGGAGATGAGCAGTTCTTC | CASSVEEGGGDEQFF | NA | TRBJ2-1 | NA | TRBV9
TGTGCCAGCAGCGTAGCTAGCGGGGCCACAGATACGCAGTATTTT | CASSVASGATDTQYF | TRBD2 | TRBJ2-3 | NA | TRBV9
TGCAGTGCTAGAGATTGGGGGGGGCCTAAGAAAGATACGCAGTATTTT | CSARDWGGPKKDTQYF | NA | TRBJ2-3 | NA | TRBV20-1
TGTGCCAGCCGGGACCACGAGCAGTACTTC | CASRDHEQYF | NA | TRBJ2-7 | NA | TRBV2
TGCGCCAGCAGCTTACTCCGCGGAACCCAAGAGACCCAGTACTTC | CASSLLRGTQETQYF | NA | TRBJ2-5 | few | TRBV5-1
TGCAGTGCTAGAACGGGACAGGGGTTAATACCCAAAAACATTCAGTACTTC | CSARTGQGLIPKNIQYF | TRBD1 | TRBJ2-4 | NA | TRBV20-1
TGTGCCAGCACCTCACGGCTCCAGATCTACGAGCAGTACTTC | CASTSRLQIYEQYF | NA | TRBJ2-7 | NA | TRBV12-3/TRBV12-4
TGCGTCAGCAGCTCAAGTCGAACGGGGGGGGCAGATACGCAGTATTTT | CVSSSSRTGGADTQYF | TRBD2 | TRBJ2-3 | NA | TRBV4-3